This T cell receptor (beta chain) was found in a study of cytomegalovirus exposure and HLA in healthy donors. The PCR made use of 60 Vbeta and 13 Jbeta primers. Some clones are missing from TCRdb's copy, which holds only in-frame ones; the method was immunoSEQ multiplex PCR. Here the sample spans roughly 120,000 clones, around three quarters being singletons. As regards this clone: Its cognate antigen is unknown.

General study findings and limits: Presence/absence analyses assumed roughly uniform sequencing depth across donors, which may not hold. It was 150 to 200 TCR beta chains that were listed as cytomegalovirus-associated. Some segments of the V type, notably TRBV6-2 and TRBV6-3, were excluded as indistinguishable.

Germline V CDR1 and CDR2: SGHDN, FVKESK. Trimming removed 0 bases from V and 3 bases from J, with 8 bases in between. CDR3 length: 14 amino acids. The sequenced material came from PBMCs. The chain recombines TRBV14 with TRBJ1-1; D possibly corresponds to TRBD1 (6 bases). The sequence derives from a man aged 18 to 29 in good health and CMV-seronegative. The CDR3 DNA sequence: TGTGCCAGCAGCCAAGATCAGGGGTACACTGAAGCTTTCTTT. This translates into CASSQDQGYTEAFF.